Listed below are T cell receptor beta chains from one sample, sequenced in a study of T cell responses to AZD1222 COVID-19 vaccine. The data were produced by immunoSEQ multiplex PCR, yet TCRdb's version contains in-frame clones alone and is incomplete. The sample yields about 210,000 clones, approximately 94% seen once. Sequencing was performed on peripheral blood, taken 28 days after the second dose of the MenACWY control vaccine. The receptor source for this set is an adult who received the MenACWY meningococcal vaccine as a control. The CDR3 runs from the conserved cysteine through the conserved F or W. A D gene is named only where the DNA matches it firmly. Only part of the rows carry a size: once, few, many, or a class if the clone is expanded.

cdr3_length | j_call | clone_size | d_call | v_call | cdr3_aa | cdr3_nt
16 | TRBJ2-2 | - | TRBD1 | TRBV3-1/TRBV3-2 | CASTLGTGSNTGELFF | TGTGCCAGCACCCTAGGGACAGGATCGAACACCGGGGAGCTGTTTTTT
13 | TRBJ1-2 | - | TRBD1 | TRBV13 | CASSQQGASGYTF | TGTGCCAGCAGCCAACAGGGGGCGAGTGGCTACACCTTC
14 | TRBJ1-5 | - | TRBD1 | TRBV6-2/TRBV6-3 | CASSLQGGSQPQHF | TGTGCCAGCAGTTTACAGGGGGGGAGTCAGCCCCAGCATTTT
17 | TRBJ2-2 | - | TRBD1 | TRBV2 | CASRYPPGTGGTGELFF | TGTGCCAGCCGATACCCGCCCGGGACAGGGGGCACCGGGGAGCTGTTTTTT
15 | TRBJ1-3 | - | - | TRBV6-6 | CASRADSLSGNTIYF | TGTGCCAGCAGGGCCGACAGCCTCTCTGGAAACACCATATATTTT
14 | TRBJ2-5 | - | TRBD1 | TRBV11-1 | CASSLGGQKETQYF | TGTGCCAGCAGCCTTGGGGGACAGAAAGAGACCCAGTACTTC
14 | TRBJ1-5 | - | - | TRBV28 | CASTLGGVHQPQHF | TGTGCCAGCACCTTAGGGGGGGTTCATCAGCCCCAGCATTTT
16 | TRBJ2-5 | - | - | TRBV7-9 | CASSLARGSVQETQYF | TGTGCCAGCAGCTTAGCCCGGGGGAGCGTCCAAGAGACCCAGTACTTC
12 | TRBJ2-2 | - | - | TRBV4-2 | CASSQNTGELFF | TGTGCCAGCAGCCAGAACACCGGGGAGCTGTTTTTT
15 | TRBJ2-3 | - | - | TRBV19 | CASSPRVKGPDTQYF | TGTGCCAGTAGTCCTCGGGTAAAAGGCCCAGATACGCAGTATTTT
14 | TRBJ1-1 | - | - | TRBV19 | CASSMRRLDTEAFF | TGTGCCAGTAGTATGAGGAGATTGGACACTGAAGCTTTCTTT
12 | TRBJ1-1 | once | - | TRBV28 | CASSLSGAEAFF | TGTGCCAGCAGTTTATCGGGGGCCGAAGCTTTCTTT
13 | TRBJ1-1 | - | - | TRBV7-8 | CASSLSYSTEAFF | TGTGCCAGCAGCTTATCCTATAGCACTGAAGCTTTCTTT
15 | TRBJ1-2 | once | - | TRBV4-3 | CASSPGQGYDYGYTF | TGCGCCAGCAGCCCAGGCCAGGGGTACGACTATGGCTACACCTTC
11 | TRBJ2-2 | - | - | TRBV7-2 | CASLNTGELFF | TGTGCCAGCCTTAACACCGGGGAGCTGTTTTTT
12 | TRBJ2-1 | - | - | TRBV7-9 | CASSLAIQEQFF | TGTGCCAGCAGCTTAGCGATCCAGGAGCAGTTCTTC
17 | TRBJ2-7 | - | - | TRBV4-3 | CASSQAWEPPPTYEQYF | TGCGCCAGCAGCCAGGCGTGGGAGCCCCCCCCTACCTACGAGCAGTACTTC
15 | TRBJ1-1 | - | TRBD1 | TRBV9 | CASSVTGGTDTEAFF | TGTGCCAGCAGCGTTACAGGGGGCACAGACACTGAAGCTTTCTTT
11 | TRBJ1-1 | once | - | TRBV2 | CASSGGTEAFF | TGTGCCAGCAGTGGGGGCACTGAAGCTTTCTTT
16 | TRBJ2-2 | - | - | TRBV28 | CASSLMGLPGAGELFF | TGTGCCAGCAGTTTGATGGGACTACCAGGGGCCGGGGAGCTGTTTTTT
15 | TRBJ1-1 | - | - | TRBV18 | CASSPSGTKNTEAFF | TGTGCCAGCTCACCCTCCGGGACAAAGAACACTGAAGCTTTCTTT
15 | TRBJ2-2 | - | - | TRBV28 | CASSPNSGNTGELFF | TGTGCCAGCAGTCCTAACAGCGGGAACACCGGGGAGCTGTTTTTT
15 | TRBJ2-2 | - | - | TRBV2 | CASTNDERNTGELFF | TGTGCCAGCACCAATGACGAGCGGAACACCGGGGAGCTGTTTTTT